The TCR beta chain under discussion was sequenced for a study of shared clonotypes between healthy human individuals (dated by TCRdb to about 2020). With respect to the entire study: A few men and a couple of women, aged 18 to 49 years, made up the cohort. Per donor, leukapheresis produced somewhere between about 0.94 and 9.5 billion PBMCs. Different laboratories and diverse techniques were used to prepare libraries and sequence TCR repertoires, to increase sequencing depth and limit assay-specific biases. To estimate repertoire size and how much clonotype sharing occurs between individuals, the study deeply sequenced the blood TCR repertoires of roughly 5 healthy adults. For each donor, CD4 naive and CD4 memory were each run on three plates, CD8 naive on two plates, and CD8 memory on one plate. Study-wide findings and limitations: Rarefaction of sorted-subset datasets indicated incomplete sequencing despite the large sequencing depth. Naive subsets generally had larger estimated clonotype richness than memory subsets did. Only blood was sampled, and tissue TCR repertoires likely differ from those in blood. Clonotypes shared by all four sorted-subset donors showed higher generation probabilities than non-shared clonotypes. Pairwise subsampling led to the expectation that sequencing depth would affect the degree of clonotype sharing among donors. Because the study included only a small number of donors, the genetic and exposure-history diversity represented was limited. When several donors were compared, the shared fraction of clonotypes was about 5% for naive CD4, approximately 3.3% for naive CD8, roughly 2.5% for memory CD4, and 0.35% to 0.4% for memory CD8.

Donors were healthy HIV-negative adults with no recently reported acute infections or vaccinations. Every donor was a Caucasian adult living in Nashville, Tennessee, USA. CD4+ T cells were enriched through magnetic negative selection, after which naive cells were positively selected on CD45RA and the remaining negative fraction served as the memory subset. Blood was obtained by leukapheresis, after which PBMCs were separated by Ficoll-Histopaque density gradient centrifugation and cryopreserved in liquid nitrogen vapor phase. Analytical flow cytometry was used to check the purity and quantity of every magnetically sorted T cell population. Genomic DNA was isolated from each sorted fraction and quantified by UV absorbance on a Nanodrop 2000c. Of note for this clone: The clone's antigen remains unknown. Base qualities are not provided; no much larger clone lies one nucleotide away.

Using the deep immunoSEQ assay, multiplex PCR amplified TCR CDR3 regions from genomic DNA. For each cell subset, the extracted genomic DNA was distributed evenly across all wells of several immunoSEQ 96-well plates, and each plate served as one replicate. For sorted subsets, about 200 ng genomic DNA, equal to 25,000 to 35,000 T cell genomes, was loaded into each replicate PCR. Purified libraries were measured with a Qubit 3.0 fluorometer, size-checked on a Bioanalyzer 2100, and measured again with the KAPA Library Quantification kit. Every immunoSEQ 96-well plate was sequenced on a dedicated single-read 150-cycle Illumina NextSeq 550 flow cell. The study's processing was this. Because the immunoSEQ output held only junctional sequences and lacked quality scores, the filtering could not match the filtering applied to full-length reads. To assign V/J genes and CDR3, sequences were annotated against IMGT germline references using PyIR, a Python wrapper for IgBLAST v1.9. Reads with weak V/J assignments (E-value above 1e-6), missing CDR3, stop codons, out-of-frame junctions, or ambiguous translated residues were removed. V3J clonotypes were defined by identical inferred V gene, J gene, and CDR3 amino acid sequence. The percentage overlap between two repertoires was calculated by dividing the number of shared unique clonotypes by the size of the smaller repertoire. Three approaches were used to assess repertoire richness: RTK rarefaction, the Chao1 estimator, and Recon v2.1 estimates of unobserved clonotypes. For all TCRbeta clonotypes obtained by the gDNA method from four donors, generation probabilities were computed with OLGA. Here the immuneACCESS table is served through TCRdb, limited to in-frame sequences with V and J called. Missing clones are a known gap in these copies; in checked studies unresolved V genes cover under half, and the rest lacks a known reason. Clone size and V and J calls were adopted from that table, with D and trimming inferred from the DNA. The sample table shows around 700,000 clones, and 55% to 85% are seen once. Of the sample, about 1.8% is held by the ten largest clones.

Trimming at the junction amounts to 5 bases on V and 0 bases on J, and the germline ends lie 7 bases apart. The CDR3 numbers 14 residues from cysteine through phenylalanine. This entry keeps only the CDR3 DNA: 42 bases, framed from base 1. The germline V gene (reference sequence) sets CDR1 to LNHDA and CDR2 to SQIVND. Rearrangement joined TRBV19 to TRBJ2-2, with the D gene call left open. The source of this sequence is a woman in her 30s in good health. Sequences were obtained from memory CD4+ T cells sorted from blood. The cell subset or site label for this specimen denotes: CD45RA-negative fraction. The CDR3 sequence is CASSRTANTGELFF. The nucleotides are TGTGCCAGTAGTCGGACGGCGAACACCGGGGAGCTGTTTTTT.